The clone carrying this T cell receptor (beta chain) was counted between two and nine times. The sample comes from a study of beta chain features in type 1 diabetes. Every isolated RNA sample was fully reverse transcribed, so sequencing captured expressed TCRB transcripts. Measured with immunoSEQ multiplex PCR; TCRdb has only the in-frame clones, and not every one. Counted here are a few hundred thousand clones, roughly 30% occurring once; the ten biggest clones make up around 0.065%. The CDR3 spans 15 residues. Trimming cost V 1 base and J 4 bases, with 12 bases left between them. CDR1 is SGHTA and CDR2 is FQGNSA in the germline V gene.

The material sequenced was naive CD4+ T cells from blood. The receptor was derived from a man younger than 35 in good health. The chain employs TRBV7-2 and TRBJ2-3, with D perhaps TRBD2 (5 bases). This CDR3 is CASSLEGQRPDTQYF. Here the CDR3 DNA reads TGTGCCAGCAGCTTAGAAGGTCAGCGGCCAGATACGCAGTATTTT.